Listed below are T cell receptor beta chains from one sample, sequenced in a study of cytomegalovirus exposure and HLA in healthy donors. Method: immunoSEQ multiplex PCR; TCRdb's copy keeps in-frame clones and lacks some. The table shows about 140,000 clones, with roughly 88% occurring only once. Sample: PBMCs. The receptors stem from a woman between 18 and 30 years old in good health and CMV-seropositive. CDR3s include the opening cysteine and the closing phenylalanine or tryptophan. Fields, in order: clone size, V gene, J gene, D gene, CDR3 DNA, CDR3 protein. The D gene is left open where the match is weak. Clone size appears in some rows only: once, few, many, or a class for an expanded clone.

>-|TRBV2|TRBJ2-3|TRBD2
TGTGCCAGCAGTGTTGGACTAGCGGGGGGGCTTGCAGATACGCAGTATTTT
CASSVGLAGGLADTQYF
>-|TRBV13|TRBJ1-1|-
TGTGCCAGCAGTGCAGGGCGGGGGACTGAAGCTTTCTTT
CASSAGRGTEAFF
>-|TRBV7-6|TRBJ1-5|-
TGTGCCAGCAGCTTAGCGTCGGGGAATCAGCCCCAGCATTTT
CASSLASGNQPQHF
>once|TRBV5-4|TRBJ1-2|-
TGTGCCAGCAGCTTGGATCGGCGACAGCTCGATAACTATGGCTACACCTTC
CASSLDRRQLDNYGYTF
>-|TRBV6-6|TRBJ1-3|-
TGTGCCAGCAGAGGCAGGGGAGCCGCGGGAAACACCATATATTTT
CASRGRGAAGNTIYF
>-|TRBV27|TRBJ2-7|-
TGTGCCAGCAGTTTTCAAGGTCGGGGAGGCTACGAGCAGTACTTC
CASSFQGRGGYEQYF
>-|TRBV5-8|TRBJ2-5|-
TGTGCCAGCAGCTTGTCCTACGGGGAAGAGACCCAGTACTTC
CASSLSYGEETQYF
>-|TRBV28|TRBJ2-1|TRBD2
TGTGCCACGCGGGGGGGCCTCTACAATGAGCAGTTCTTC
CATRGGLYNEQFF
>-|TRBV5-1|TRBJ2-7|-
TGCGCCAGCAGCTTTGTCGGCCAGGCCGAGCAGTACTTC
CASSFVGQAEQYF
>-|TRBV13|TRBJ2-5|TRBD1
TGTGCCAGCAGCTTACGAGGGGGCGGGGAGACCCAGTACTTC
CASSLRGGGETQYF
>few|TRBV6-1|TRBJ2-3|TRBD2
TGTGCCAGCAGTGAAGAACTAGCGGGAGTTGGTTTGCCAGATACGCAGTATTTT
CASSEELAGVGLPDTQYF
>-|TRBV5-4|TRBJ2-1|-
TGTGCCAGCAGCTACAAGGGGGGCGGGGGACTCGAGCAGTTCTTC
CASSYKGGGGLEQFF
>few|TRBV13|TRBJ2-7|TRBD2
TGTGCCAGCAGCTTAACCGCGGGAGTAGTTCCTCGGCAGTACTTC
CASSLTAGVVPRQYF
>once|TRBV5-3|TRBJ1-1|-
TGTGCCAGAAGCTCAAAAATGAACACTGAAGCTTTCTTT
CARSSKMNTEAFF
>-|TRBV5-1|TRBJ1-3|-
TGCGCCAGCAGCTTGGATTACCGGGGTCCTGGAAACACCATATATTTT
CASSLDYRGPGNTIYF
>-|TRBV28|TRBJ1-1|-
TGTGCCAGCAGTGAGTTGCAGGAGGAGGCTGAAGCTTTCTTT
CASSELQEEAEAFF
>-|TRBV6-1|TRBJ1-5|TRBD1
TGTGCCAGCAGTGAAGCGGGACAGGCTCAGCCCCAGCATTTT
CASSEAGQAQPQHF
>once|TRBV5-1|TRBJ2-7|TRBD1
TGCGCCAGCAGCGCGGGACAGGGGGCCTACGAGCAGTACTTC
CASSAGQGAYEQYF
>-|TRBV6-1|TRBJ1-2|-
TGTGCCAGCAGCTCGGCGGGTGGCTACACCTTC
CASSSAGGYTF
>-|TRBV27|TRBJ2-7|TRBD2
TGTGCCAGCAGTCTCAAAGCGGGAGCCCTATACGAGCAGTACTTC
CASSLKAGALYEQYF
>-|TRBV7-2|TRBJ2-2|-
TGTGCCAGCAGCCGCCGGGCCGGGGAGCTGTTTTTT
CASSRRAGELFF
>few|TRBV29-1|TRBJ1-4|TRBD1
TGCAGCGTTCAGGGGGCTAATGAAAAACTGTTTTTT
CSVQGANEKLFF
>-|TRBV19|TRBJ2-2|-
TGTGCCAGTAGCAGAGGGAGAGATACCGGGGAGCTGTTTTTT
CASSRGRDTGELFF
>-|TRBV2|TRBJ1-4|-
TGTGCCCACGGAGGCTCTGAAAAACTGTTTTTT
CAHGGSEKLFF
>-|TRBV10-3|TRBJ1-5|-
TGTGCCATCAGGGACAGCAGCAATCAGCCCCAGCATTTT
CAIRDSSNQPQHF
>-|TRBV6-6|TRBJ1-5|-
TGTGCCAGCAGAGGGGCAGGCAATCAGCCCCAGCATTTT
CASRGAGNQPQHF